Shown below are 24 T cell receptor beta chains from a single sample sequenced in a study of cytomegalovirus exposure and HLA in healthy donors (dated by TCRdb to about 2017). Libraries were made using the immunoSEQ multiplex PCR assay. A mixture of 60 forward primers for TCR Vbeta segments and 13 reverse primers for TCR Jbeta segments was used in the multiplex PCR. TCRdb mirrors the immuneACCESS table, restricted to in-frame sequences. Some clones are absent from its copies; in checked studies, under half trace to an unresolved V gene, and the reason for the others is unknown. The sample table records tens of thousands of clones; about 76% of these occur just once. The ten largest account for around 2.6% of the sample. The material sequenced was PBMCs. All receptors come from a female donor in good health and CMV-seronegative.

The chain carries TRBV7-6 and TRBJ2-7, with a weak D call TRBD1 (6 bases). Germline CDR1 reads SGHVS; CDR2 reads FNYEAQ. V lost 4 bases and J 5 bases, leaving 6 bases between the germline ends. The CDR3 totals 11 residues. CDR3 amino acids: CASSSGDEQYF. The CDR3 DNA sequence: TGTGCCAGCAGCTCAGGGGACGAGCAGTACTTC.

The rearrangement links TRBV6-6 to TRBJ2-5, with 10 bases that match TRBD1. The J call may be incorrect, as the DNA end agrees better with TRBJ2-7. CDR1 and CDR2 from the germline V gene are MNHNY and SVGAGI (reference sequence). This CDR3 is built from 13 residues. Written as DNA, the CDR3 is TGTGCCAGCAGTTGGACAGGGGGCTACGAGCAGTACTTC. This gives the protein CASSWTGGYEQYF.

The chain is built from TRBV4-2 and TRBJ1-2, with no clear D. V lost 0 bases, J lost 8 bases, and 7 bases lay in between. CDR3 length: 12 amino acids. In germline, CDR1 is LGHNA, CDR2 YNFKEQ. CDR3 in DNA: TGTGCCAGCAGCCAAGAAGGGAGGGGCTACACCTTC. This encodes CASSQEGRGYTF.

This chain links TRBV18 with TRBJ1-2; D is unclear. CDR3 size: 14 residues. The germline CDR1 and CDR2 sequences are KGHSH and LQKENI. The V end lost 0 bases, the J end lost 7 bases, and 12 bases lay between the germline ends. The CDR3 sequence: CASSPPGIRGGYTF. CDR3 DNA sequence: TGTGCCAGCTCACCACCCGGGATACGGGGTGGCTACACCTTC.

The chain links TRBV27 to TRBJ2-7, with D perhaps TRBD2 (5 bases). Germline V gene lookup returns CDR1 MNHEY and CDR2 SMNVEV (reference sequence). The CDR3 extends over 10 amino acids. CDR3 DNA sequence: TGTGCTCCACGGGACTACGAGCAGTACTTC. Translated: CAPRDYEQYF.

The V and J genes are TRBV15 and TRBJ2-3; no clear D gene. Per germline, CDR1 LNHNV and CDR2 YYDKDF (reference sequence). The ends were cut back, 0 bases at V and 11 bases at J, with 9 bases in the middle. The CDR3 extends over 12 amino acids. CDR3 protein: CATSRDRRRQYF. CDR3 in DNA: TGTGCCACCAGCAGAGACAGAAGAAGGCAGTATTTT.

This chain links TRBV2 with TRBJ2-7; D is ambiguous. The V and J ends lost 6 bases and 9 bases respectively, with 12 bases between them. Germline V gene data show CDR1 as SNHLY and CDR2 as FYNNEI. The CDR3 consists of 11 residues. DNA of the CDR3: TGTGCCAGCAGAATGAACTCACGGCAGTACTTC. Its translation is CASRMNSRQYF.

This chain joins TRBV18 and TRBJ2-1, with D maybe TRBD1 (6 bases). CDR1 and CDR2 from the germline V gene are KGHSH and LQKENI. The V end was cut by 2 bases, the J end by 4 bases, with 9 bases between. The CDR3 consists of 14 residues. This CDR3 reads CASSPTDRYNEQFF. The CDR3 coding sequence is TGTGCCAGCTCACCAACGGACAGATACAATGAGCAGTTCTTC.

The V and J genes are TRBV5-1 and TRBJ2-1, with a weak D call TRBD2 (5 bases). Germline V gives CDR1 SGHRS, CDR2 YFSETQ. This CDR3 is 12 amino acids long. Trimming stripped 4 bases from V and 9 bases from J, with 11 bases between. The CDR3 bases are TGCGCCAGCAGCCTTAGCGAGGCTGAGCAGTTCTTC. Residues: CASSLSEAEQFF.

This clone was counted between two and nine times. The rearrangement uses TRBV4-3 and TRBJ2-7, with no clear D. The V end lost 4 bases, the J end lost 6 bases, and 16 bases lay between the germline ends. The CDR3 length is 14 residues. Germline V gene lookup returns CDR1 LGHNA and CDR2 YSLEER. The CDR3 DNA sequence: TGCGCCAGCAGCCCCGCTTACTCCCTCCCCGAGCAGTACTTC. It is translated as CASSPAYSLPEQYF.

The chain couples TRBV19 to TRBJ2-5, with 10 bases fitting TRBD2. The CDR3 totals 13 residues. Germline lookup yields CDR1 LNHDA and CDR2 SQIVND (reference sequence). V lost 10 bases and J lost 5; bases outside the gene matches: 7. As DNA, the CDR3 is TGTGCCACCGCTAGCGGGGGTCGGGAGACCCAGTACTTC. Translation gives CATASGGRETQYF.

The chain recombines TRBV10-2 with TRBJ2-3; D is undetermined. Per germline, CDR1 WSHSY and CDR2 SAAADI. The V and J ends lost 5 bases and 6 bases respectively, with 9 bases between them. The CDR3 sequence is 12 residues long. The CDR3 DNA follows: TGCGCCAGCAGTCCCTCCGAGGATACGCAGTATTTT. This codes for CASSPSEDTQYF.

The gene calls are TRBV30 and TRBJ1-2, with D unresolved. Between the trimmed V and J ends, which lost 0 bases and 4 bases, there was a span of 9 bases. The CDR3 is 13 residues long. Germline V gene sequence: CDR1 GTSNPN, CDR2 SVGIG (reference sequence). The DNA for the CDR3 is TGTGCCTGGAGTGTAAATTCCGGCTATGGCTACACCTTC. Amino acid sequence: CAWSVNSGYGYTF. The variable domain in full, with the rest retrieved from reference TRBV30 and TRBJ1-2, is SQTIHQWPATLVQPVGSPLSLECTVEGTSNPNLYWYRQAAGRGLQLLFYSVGIGQISSEVPQNLSASRPQDRQFILSSKKLLLSDSGFYLCAWSVNSGYGYTFGSGTRLTVV.

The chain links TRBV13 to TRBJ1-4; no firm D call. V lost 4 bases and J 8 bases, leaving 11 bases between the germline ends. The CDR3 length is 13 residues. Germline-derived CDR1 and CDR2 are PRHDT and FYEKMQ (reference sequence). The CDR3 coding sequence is TGTGCCAGCAGCTGGACTAAAGGGGAAAAACTGTTTTTT. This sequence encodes CASSWTKGEKLFF.

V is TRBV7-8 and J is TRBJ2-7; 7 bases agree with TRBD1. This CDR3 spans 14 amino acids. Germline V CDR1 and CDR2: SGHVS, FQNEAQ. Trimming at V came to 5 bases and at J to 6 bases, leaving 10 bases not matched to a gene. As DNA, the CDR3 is TGTGCCAGCAGCAACGGACAGGTTGGTCGCGAGCAGTACTTC. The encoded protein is CASSNGQVGREQYF.

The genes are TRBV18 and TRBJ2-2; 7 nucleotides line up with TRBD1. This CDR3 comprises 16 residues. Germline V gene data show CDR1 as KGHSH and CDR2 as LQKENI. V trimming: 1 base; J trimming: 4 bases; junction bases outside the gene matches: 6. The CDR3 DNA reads TGTGCCAGCTCACCACGGATAGGGGGCGGCACCGGGGAGCTGTTTTTT. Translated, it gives CASSPRIGGGTGELFF. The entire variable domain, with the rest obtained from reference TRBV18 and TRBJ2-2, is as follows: NAGVMQNPRHLVRRRGQEARLRCSPMKGHSHVYWYRQLPEEGLKFMVYLQKENIIDESGMPKERFSAEFPKEGPSILRIQQVVRGDSAAYFCASSPRIGGGTGELFFGEGSRLTVL.

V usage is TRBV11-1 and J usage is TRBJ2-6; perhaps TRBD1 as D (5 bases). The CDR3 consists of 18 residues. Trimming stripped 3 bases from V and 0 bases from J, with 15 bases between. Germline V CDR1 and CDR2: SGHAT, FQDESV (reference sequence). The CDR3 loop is CASSLGQKRYSGANVLTF. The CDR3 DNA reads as TGTGCCAGCAGCTTGGGGCAGAAGCGTTACTCTGGGGCCAACGTCCTGACTTTC. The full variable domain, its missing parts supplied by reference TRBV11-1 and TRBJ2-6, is EAEVAQSPRYKITEKSQAVAFWCDPISGHATLYWYRQILGQGPELLVQFQDESVVDDSQLPKDRFSAERLKGVDSTLKIQPAELGDSAMYLCASSLGQKRYSGANVLTFGAGSRLTVL.

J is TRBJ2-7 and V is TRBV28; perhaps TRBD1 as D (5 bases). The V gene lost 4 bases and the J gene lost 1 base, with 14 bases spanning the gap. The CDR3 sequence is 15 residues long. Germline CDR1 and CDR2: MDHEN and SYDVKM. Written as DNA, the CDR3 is TGTGCCAGCAGTTCCGACAGTCAACTTTCCTACGAGCAGTACTTC. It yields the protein CASSSDSQLSYEQYF.

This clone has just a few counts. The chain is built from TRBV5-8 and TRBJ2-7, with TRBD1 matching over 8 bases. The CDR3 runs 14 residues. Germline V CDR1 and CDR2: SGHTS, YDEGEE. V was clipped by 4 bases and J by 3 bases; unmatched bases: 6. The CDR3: CASSLDDRGYEQYF. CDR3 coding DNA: TGTGCCAGCAGCCTAGATGACAGGGGCTACGAGCAGTACTTC.

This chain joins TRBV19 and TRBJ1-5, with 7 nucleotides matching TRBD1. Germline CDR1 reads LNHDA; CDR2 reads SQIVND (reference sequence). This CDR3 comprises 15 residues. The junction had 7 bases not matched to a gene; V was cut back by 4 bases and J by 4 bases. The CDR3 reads CASSTSGGFNQPQHF. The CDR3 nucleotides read TGTGCCAGTAGTACCTCAGGGGGTTTTAATCAGCCCCAGCATTTT.

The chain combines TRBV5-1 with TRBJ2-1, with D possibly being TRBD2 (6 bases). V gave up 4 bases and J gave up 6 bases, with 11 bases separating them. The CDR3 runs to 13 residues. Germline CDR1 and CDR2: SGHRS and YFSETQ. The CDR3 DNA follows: TGCGCCAGCAGCCCGGGAGCGGTCAATGAGCAGTTCTTC. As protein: CASSPGAVNEQFF.

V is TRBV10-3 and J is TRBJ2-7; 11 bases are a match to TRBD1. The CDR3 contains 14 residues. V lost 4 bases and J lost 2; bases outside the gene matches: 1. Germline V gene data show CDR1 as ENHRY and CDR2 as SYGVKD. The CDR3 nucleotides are TGTGCCATCAGTGCGGGACAGGGGGCCTACGAGCAGTACTTC. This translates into CAISAGQGAYEQYF.

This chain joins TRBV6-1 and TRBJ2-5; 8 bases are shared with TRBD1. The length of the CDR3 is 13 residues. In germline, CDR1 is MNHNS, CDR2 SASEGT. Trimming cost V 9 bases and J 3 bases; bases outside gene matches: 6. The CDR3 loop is CASSLQGEETQYF. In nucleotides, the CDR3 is TGTGCCAGTAGTCTACAGGGGGAAGAGACCCAGTACTTC.

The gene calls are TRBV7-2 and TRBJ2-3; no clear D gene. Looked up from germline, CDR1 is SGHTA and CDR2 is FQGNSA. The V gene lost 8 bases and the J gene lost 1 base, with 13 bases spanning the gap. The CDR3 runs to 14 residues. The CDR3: CASRLSGGTDTQYF. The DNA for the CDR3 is TGTGCCAGCCGGTTATCGGGTGGCACAGATACGCAGTATTTT.